This T cell receptor (beta chain) was captured by sequencing in a study of response to subunit inactivated influenza vaccine. Germline CDR1 ENHRY, CDR2 SYGVKD. CDR3 length: 13 residues. The V end was cut by 10 bases, the J end by 3 bases, with 15 bases between. Via MiXCR, TCRdb re-called the RT-PCR reads, giving one row per CDR3 protein. Of about 780,000 distinct CDR3 sequences in the sample, less than 20% are singletons; the top ten hold approximately 11%. As concerns this clonotype: Its matching antigen is unknown.

Study results and limitations: There was a suggestion from the authors that each seasonal influenza vaccination recruits few new T cells.

The chain combines TRBV10-3 with TRBJ1-2, with no clear D. This receptor was identified in a man aged 50 to 60 who received an inactivated influenza vaccine. The sample was PBMCs from blood, taken approximately 5 days after vaccination. This CDR3 reads CATVDQPDYGYTF. CDR3 nucleotides: TGTGCCACTGTCGACCAACCGGACTATGGCTACACCTTC.